This T cell receptor beta chain derives from a study of CD8 T cells in ankylosing spondylitis. Notes on the study in general: Significant enrichment of disease-linked clones was reportedly seen in matched ankylosing spondylitis synovial fluid. Several of the motif variants were reported before in synovial fluid and blood from reactive arthritis. Clones linked with disease were CD8+ and fairly uncommon in the peripheral blood. Typical of ankylosing spondylitis blood, it appeared, was a TCR beta motif of eight highly homologous variants.

Making use of molecular barcodes, quantitative 5'-RACE generated TCR beta libraries. TCRdb fed the 5' RACE reads into MiXCR, producing one record per CDR3 protein. Of some 330,000 distinct CDR3 sequences listed, under 8.5% are singletons. There are a few counts of this clonotype. The target antigen is unknown. V was trimmed by 6 bases and J by 2 bases, leaving 19 bases between them. This CDR3 contains 16 residues. Germline CDR1 MDHEN, CDR2 SYDVKM. The gene calls are TRBV28 and TRBJ1-2; TRBD1 is a possible D gene (5 bases). Sequencing was done on a sample of blood, either unsorted or a sorted T cell fraction (not recorded which). The clonotype originates from a male donor with ankylosing spondylitis. The CDR3 bases are TGTGCCAGCAGCCGGCGGAGGGGCCGCCCGAACTATGGCTACACCTTC. Protein: CASSRRRGRPNYGYTF.